The clone carrying this T cell receptor (beta chain) was picked up many times. The sample originates from a study of HIV-infected children after antiretroviral therapy interruption. Noted treatment: PENTA 11 planned treatment interruption arm or continuous ART arm. From thawed PBMCs, naive CD4+ CD45RA+ CD45RO- T cells were sorted. CDR3 length: 13 residues. A 3' RACE protocol on RNA, with unique molecular identifiers, produced the TCR library. TCRdb analysed the 3' RACE reads with MiXCR anew, one entry per CDR3 protein. The table includes roughly 46,000 distinct CDR3 sequences, roughly 4.5% detected once.

V and J are TRBV21-1 and TRBJ2-5. TRBV21-1 is a documented pseudogene. The TCR sequence derives from a pool of human donors with HIV. Sequences were derived from CD45RA+ CD4+ T cells from PBMCs, pooled from several time points, sampled from a donor given antiretroviral therapy, either interrupted or continuous. As for subset: naive CD4+ CD45RA+ CD45RO- T cells. Here the CDR3 reads CASSNWPFETQYF. The DNA for the CDR3 is TGTGCCAGCAGCAACTGGCCTTTCGAGACCCAGTACTTC.